One sample yielded the 30 T cell receptor beta chains listed below, sequenced in a study of cytomegalovirus exposure and HLA in healthy donors. The primer mix had 60 Vbeta and 13 Jbeta primers. TCRdb's copy holds only in-frame clones and misses some; the assay was immunoSEQ multiplex PCR. The profile shows 110,000 or so clones, 7% to 9.5% of them singletons. Sequencing was done on a sample of PBMCs. These receptors originate from a woman in her forties in good health and CMV-seropositive.

This clone was seen only a few times. The V call is TRBV18, the J call TRBJ1-4; unclear D gene. The CDR3 has 15 amino acids. Germline assignment: CDR1 KGHSH and CDR2 LQKENI. The germline V and J ends were trimmed by 3 bases and 8 bases, with 16 bases remaining between them. CDR3 sequence reads: CASSPRRADGEKLFF. The CDR3 region has the DNA TGTGCCAGCTCACCTCGGCGGGCGGACGGGGAAAAACTGTTTTTT.

The rearrangement links TRBV5-1 to TRBJ1-5, with D possibly matching TRBD1 (5 bases). This CDR3 spans 15 amino acids. Germline lookup yields CDR1 SGHRS and CDR2 YFSETQ. Between the trimmed V and J ends, which lost 4 bases and 1 base, there was a span of 12 bases. In DNA, the CDR3 is TGCGCCAGCAGCCCCGATGGGGGGAGCAATCAGCCCCAGCATTTT. Its protein is CASSPDGGSNQPQHF.

This clone came up a few times. The genes are TRBV21-1 and TRBJ2-7; the D segment call TRBD1 is taken from the table without a DNA check. TRBV21-1 is noted as a pseudogene. CDR3 length equals 14 residues. Here the CDR3 reads CATYRGGLPYEQYF. The CDR3 nucleotides are TGTGCCACGTACAGGGGGGGGCTGCCCTACGAGCAGTACTTC.

This sequence joins TRBV27 and TRBJ2-1; 16 positions match TRBD2. Unmatched junction bases numbered 6, after V lost 1 base and J lost 6 bases. The CDR3 runs 18 residues. From germline, CDR1 is MNHEY and CDR2 SMNVEV (reference sequence). The CDR3: CASSLFGTSGGAINEQFF. The CDR3 DNA is TGTGCCAGCAGTTTATTTGGGACTAGCGGGGGGGCAATCAATGAGCAGTTCTTC.

This clone showed up just a few times. The chain employs TRBV7-8 and TRBJ1-5; TRBD1 agrees at 7 bases. The CDR3 loop spans 13 amino acids. Germline V gene sequence: CDR1 SGHVS, CDR2 FQNEAQ. The V segment lost 5 bases and the J segment 7 bases; nucleotides outside the gene matches: 5. The CDR3 nucleotides are TGTGCCAGCAGCCCCAGGGGGACCCAGCCCCAGCATTTT. This encodes CASSPRGTQPQHF.

The chain uses TRBV5-1 and TRBJ2-1; 10 bases fit TRBD2. V lost 4 bases, J lost 4 bases, and 5 bases stayed unmatched. Germline loops: CDR1 SGHRS, CDR2 YFSETQ. The CDR3 runs 15 residues. CDR3 sequence: CASSLERGGYNEQFF. CDR3 in DNA: TGCGCCAGCAGCCTGGAGCGGGGGGGATACAATGAGCAGTTCTTC. Variable domain in full (rest from reference TRBV5-1 and TRBJ2-1): KAGVTQTPRYLIKTRGQQVTLSCSPISGHRSVSWYQQTPGQGLQFLFEYFSETQRNKGNFPGRFSGRQFSNSRSEMNVSTLELGDSALYLCASSLERGGYNEQFFGPGTRLTVL.

This clone was recorded a few times. The gene calls are TRBV21-1 and TRBJ1-1; the table's D call, TRBD1, was not checked against the DNA. TRBV21-1 is recorded as a pseudogene. This CDR3 is 17 amino acids long. CDR3 protein: CASSKVRGQDEWTEAFF. The CDR3 coding sequence is TGTGCCAGCAGCAAAGTTAGGGGACAGGACGAGTGGACTGAAGCTTTCTTT.

This clone came up a few times. The chain recombines TRBV18 with TRBJ1-3; D is ambiguous. CDR3 length: 13 amino acids. V lost 3 bases, J lost 4 bases, and 7 bases lay in between. Germline CDR1 is KGHSH and CDR2 is LQKENI. This chain's CDR3 is CASSPPVGNTIYF. Here the CDR3 DNA reads TGTGCCAGCTCACCTCCGGTCGGAAACACCATATATTTT.

This chain links TRBV6-6 with TRBJ1-1; D is perhaps TRBD1 (5 bases). Germline lookup yields CDR1 MNHNY and CDR2 SVGAGI (reference sequence). This CDR3 is 13 amino acids long. V was cut by 4 bases and J by 5 bases, with 11 bases left in between. This CDR3 is CASSSPGGTEAFF. The CDR3 DNA reads TGTGCCAGCAGTTCCCCGGGGGGGACTGAAGCTTTCTTT.

This chain joins TRBV7-9 and TRBJ1-6; D is undetermined. Deletions cut 0 bases from V and 9 bases from J, with 12 bases between. CDR1 is SEHNR and CDR2 is FQNEAQ in the germline V gene (reference sequence). The length of the CDR3 is 15 residues. This chain's CDR3 is CASSLAAVSFSPLHF. The CDR3, as DNA: TGTGCCAGCAGCTTAGCGGCGGTGTCGTTTTCACCCCTCCACTTT.

This clone turned up a few times. The J gene is TRBJ1-2, the V gene TRBV29-1, with TRBD1 matching over 7 bases. V was pared by 7 bases and J by 5 bases, with 7 bases of the junction left unmatched. The CDR3 is made up of 12 amino acids. Germline lookup yields CDR1 SQVTM and CDR2 ANQGSEA. CDR3 sequence reads: CSDGQVGYGYTF. The CDR3, as DNA: TGCAGCGACGGACAGGTCGGGTATGGCTACACCTTC.

The chain has TRBV25-1 and TRBJ2-1; tentative D call: TRBD1 (6 bases). CDR3 length equals 16 residues. Germline loops: CDR1 MGHDK, CDR2 SYGVNS. Trimming took off 2 bases at V and 4 bases at J, with 15 bases between the two ends. This chain's CDR3 is CASSEIRGHRYNEQFF. DNA of the CDR3: TGTGCCAGCAGTGAAATCAGGGGCCACCGATACAATGAGCAGTTCTTC.

V usage is TRBV5-5 and J usage is TRBJ1-5; tentative D call: TRBD1 (5 bases). This CDR3 contains 16 residues. Trimming took 4 bases from V and 0 from J, leaving 14 bases between them. The germline V gene encodes CDR1 SGHKS and CDR2 YYEKEE (reference sequence). The CDR3 reads CASSPRGGPSNQPQHF. The CDR3 nucleotides read TGTGCCAGCAGCCCGAGGGGAGGACCTAGCAATCAGCCCCAGCATTTT.

V gene TRBV18 combines with J gene TRBJ2-7; the D is unclear. This CDR3 has 13 residues. Trimming cost V 2 bases and J 3 bases, with 8 bases left between them. The germline V gene has CDR1 KGHSH and CDR2 LQKENI. CDR3 bases: TGTGCCAGCTCACCAAACGGTATCTACGAGCAGTACTTC. This translates into CASSPNGIYEQYF.

This clone showed up just a few times. This chain links TRBV7-6 with TRBJ2-7, with D perhaps matching TRBD2 (5 bases). Germline CDR1 reads SGHVS; CDR2 reads FNYEAQ. The CDR3 has 12 amino acids. V lost 5 bases, J lost 5 bases, and 10 bases lay in between. The CDR3 nucleotides read TGTGCCAGCAGCCACCCCGGGGACGAGCAGTACTTC. This gives the protein CASSHPGDEQYF.

This clone was counted a few times. This chain links TRBV11-2 with TRBJ1-2; D remains unclear. In germline, CDR1 is SGHAT, CDR2 FQNNGV. Trimming cost V 3 bases and J 8 bases, with 13 bases left between them. The CDR3 extends over 13 amino acids. CDR3 amino acids: CASSLELESGYTF. CDR3 coding DNA: TGTGCCAGCAGCTTGGAGCTGGAATCGGGCTACACCTTC.

Remarks on this clone: This sample also contains other DNA sequences that code for the same CDR3. The gene calls are TRBV9 and TRBJ2-3, with 7 bases identical to TRBD2. Germline lookup yields CDR1 SGDLS and CDR2 YYNGEE. The CDR3 loop spans 13 amino acids. V lost 5 bases, J lost 11 bases, and 11 bases stayed unmatched. The CDR3 region is CASSSPGLEMQYF. In DNA, the CDR3 is TGTGCCAGCAGTTCTCCCGGACTAGAGATGCAGTATTTT.

The gene calls are TRBV11-2 and TRBJ2-7; 8 bases are shared with TRBD1. The CDR3 runs to 13 residues. V lost 4 bases to trimming and J lost 6 bases; unmatched junction nucleotides: 5. The germline CDR1 and CDR2 sequences are SGHAT and FQNNGV. This chain's CDR3 is CASSSATGAEQYF. For the CDR3, the DNA is TGTGCCAGCAGCTCAGCGACAGGGGCCGAGCAGTACTTC.

This clone was seen more than once but under ten times. The chain couples TRBV7-9 to TRBJ1-5; D remains ambiguous. There are 13 residues in the CDR3. The V and J ends lost 3 bases and 5 bases respectively, with 8 bases between them. Germline V gene data show CDR1 as SEHNR and CDR2 as FQNEAQ (reference sequence). The CDR3 nucleotides are TGTGCCAGCAGCTTCAGTGTGGATCAGCCCCAGCATTTT. Translation: CASSFSVDQPQHF.

This clone has just a few counts. V and J are TRBV30 and TRBJ1-4; D is ambiguous. The CDR3 runs 14 residues. The germline V and J ends were trimmed by 1 base and 6 bases, with 12 bases remaining between them. Per germline, CDR1 GTSNPN and CDR2 SVGIG (reference sequence). CDR3 region: CAWSGSFSDEKLFF. CDR3 coding DNA: TGTGCCTGGAGTGGGTCTTTTTCAGATGAAAAACTGTTTTTT.

This clone turned up a few times. This chain links TRBV7-9 with TRBJ1-2; no definite D call. This CDR3 has 15 amino acids. CDR1 and CDR2 from the germline V gene are SEHNR and FQNEAQ (reference sequence). The ends were cut back, 4 bases at V and 4 bases at J, with 16 bases in the middle. The CDR3 coding sequence is TGTGCCAGCAGCTCCTCGTGGGTGGCAGGCTATGGCTACACCTTC. Amino acid sequence: CASSSSWVAGYGYTF.

Details on this clone: At the DNA level, this CDR3 is encoded by other sequences in the same sample as well. The chain is built from TRBV7-6 and TRBJ1-4; D is possibly TRBD1 (6 bases). Germline CDR1 SGHVS, CDR2 FNYEAQ. The CDR3 length is 16 residues. V lost 1 base and J 7 bases, leaving 16 bases between the germline ends. In DNA form, the CDR3 reads TGTGCCAGCAGCTTAGAAGTCCAGGGGCCCCGTGAAAAACTGTTTTTT. Its protein product is CASSLEVQGPREKLFF. Together with reference TRBV7-6 and TRBJ1-4, the CDR3 gives the full variable domain: GAGVSQSPRYKVTKRGQDVALRCDPISGHVSLYWYRQALGQGPEFLTYFNYEAQQDKSGLPNDRFSAERPEGSISTLTIQRTEQRDSAMYRCASSLEVQGPREKLFFGSGTQLSVL.

This clone was seen a few times. The rearrangement uses TRBV6-1 and TRBJ2-5, with TRBD2 as a possible D gene (6 bases). The CDR3 runs to 13 residues. Germline V CDR1 and CDR2: MNHNS, SASEGT. Trimming removed 1 base at V and 4 bases at J, with 7 bases between. CDR3 sequence reads: CASSEEAGETQYF. CDR3 bases: TGTGCCAGCAGTGAAGAAGCGGGAGAGACCCAGTACTTC.

This clone has a handful of counts. CDR3 nucleotide sequence: TGTGCCAGCAGTCCTCAGTACCAAGAGACCCAGTACTTC. Translation: CASSPQYQETQYF. The chain couples TRBV2 to TRBJ2-5, with no clear D. The V gene's germline CDR1 is SNHLY and CDR2 FYNNEI. The CDR3 is 13 amino acids. Trimming pared 5 bases from V and 0 bases from J, leaving 7 bases between.

The chain recombines TRBV7-2 with TRBJ2-7; a weak D match, TRBD1 (6 bases). The CDR3 contains 14 residues. Trimming took 6 bases from V and 2 from J, leaving 14 bases between them. Per the germline V gene, CDR1 is SGHTA and CDR2 is FQGNSA. In DNA, the CDR3 is TGTGCCAGCAGGAACAGGGTGGGCACCTACGAGCAGTACTTC. Translated, it gives CASRNRVGTYEQYF.

Written as DNA, the CDR3 is TGTGCCAGCAGCTCCTCCCCAGTTAACACTGAAGCTTTCTTT. It specifies CASSSSPVNTEAFF. The rearrangement links TRBV7-3 to TRBJ1-1, with D hard to call. The V and J ends lost 4 bases and 2 bases respectively, with 11 bases between them. The CDR3 totals 14 residues. CDR1 and CDR2 (germline): SGHTA, FQGTGA. The full variable domain, its missing parts supplied by reference TRBV7-3 and TRBJ1-1, is GAGVSQTPSNKVTEKGKYVELRCDPISGHTALYWYRQSLGQGPEFLIYFQGTGAADDSGLPNDRFFAVRPEGSVSTLKIQRTERGDSAVYLCASSSSPVNTEAFFGQGTRLTVV.

The genes are TRBV19 and TRBJ2-7; D is perhaps TRBD1 (6 bases). The CDR3 spans 14 residues. Trimming took off 5 bases at V and 2 bases at J, with 13 bases between the two ends. CDR1 is LNHDA and CDR2 is SQIVND in the germline V gene (reference sequence). The CDR3 region is CASSVSRDTYEQYF. CDR3 bases: TGTGCCAGTAGTGTATCCCGGGACACCTACGAGCAGTACTTC.

This chain links TRBV6-5 with TRBJ1-2, with TRBD1 matching over 8 bases. Germline assignment: CDR1 MNHEY and CDR2 SVGAGI. The ends lost 4 bases at V and 7 bases at J; junction bases unmatched: 14. The CDR3 extends over 16 amino acids. The DNA of the CDR3 is TGTGCCAGCAGTTCCCGACAGGGGACGGGGCGGGGTGGCTACACCTTC. Amino acid sequence: CASSSRQGTGRGGYTF.

The V and J genes are TRBV25-1 and TRBJ2-2; no definite D call. V was clipped by 5 bases and J by 8 bases, with 9 bases between them. CDR3 size: 12 residues. The germline V gene has CDR1 MGHDK and CDR2 SYGVNS. The CDR3 loop reads CASSPPRGELFF. As DNA, the CDR3 is TGTGCCAGCAGTCCCCCTAGGGGGGAGCTGTTTTTT.

The gene calls are TRBV7-7 and TRBJ2-3; tentative D call: TRBD2 (6 bases). The germline V gene encodes CDR1 SSHAT and CDR2 FNYEAQ (reference sequence). There are 15 residues in the CDR3. Trimming took off 1 base at V and 2 bases at J, with 10 bases between the two ends. The CDR3 protein is CASSLGAGPTDTQYF. The CDR3 DNA sequence: TGTGCCAGCAGCTTAGGTGCGGGACCCACAGATACGCAGTATTTT.